Below are 28 T cell receptor beta chains sequenced from a single sample in a study of response to subunit inactivated influenza vaccine (dated 2018 in TCRdb). The library was obtained by RT-PCR. This sample was sequenced with an Illumina HiSeq 2500. Using fastp trimming at Q25 and MiXCR clonotype assembly, TCRdb reanalyzed the public sequencing data and kept in-frame beta chains. Rows merge per CDR3 protein into single entries with the most common DNA and genes. Here the sample has roughly 620,000 distinct CDR3 sequences; 11% occur a single time. The ten largest account for about 11% of the sample. In addition, the sample was reused for a study of T cells expressing NK-cell markers. As the second publication notes: 5'RACE template switching, by which a universal primer site and unique molecular identifiers were added, was used to make TCR beta cDNA libraries.

The sequenced sample was PBMCs from blood, obtained on the day of vaccination. The receptor source for this set is a man aged 45-65 years who received an inactivated influenza vaccine. Donor details come from another sample of the same person, matched by shared clones.

The chain carries TRBV7-2 and TRBJ2-1, with a weak D call TRBD1 (5 bases). This CDR3 is 13 amino acids long. The germline CDR1 and CDR2 sequences are SGHTA and FQGNSA. Trimming shortened V by 5 bases and J by 9 bases, and 14 bases separated the two germline ends. The CDR3 bases are TGTGCCAGCAGCCGTTCGCCGGACATTGAGCAGTTCTTC. It codes for CASSRSPDIEQFF.

The chain recombines TRBV5-1 with TRBJ2-7, with D unclear. The CDR3 runs 15 residues. Trimming cost V 0 bases and J 0 bases, with 10 bases left between them. Looked up from germline, CDR1 is SGHRS and CDR2 is YFSETQ. CDR3 sequence (DNA): TGCGCCAGCAGCTTGGTGGCATCAAGCTCCTACGAGCAGTACTTC. This gives the protein CASSLVASSSYEQYF. Looking up the rest from reference TRBV5-1 and TRBJ2-7 gives the full variable domain: KAGVTQTPRYLIKTRGQQVTLSCSPISGHRSVSWYQQTPGQGLQFLFEYFSETQRNKGNFPGRFSGRQFSNSRSEMNVSTLELGDSALYLCASSLVASSSYEQYFGPGTRLTVT.

The sample holds a few counts of this clonotype. The rearrangement joins TRBV27 to TRBJ2-7; a weak D match, TRBD1 (7 bases). Germline CDR1 is MNHEY and CDR2 is SMNVEV (reference sequence). The V and J ends lost 1 base and 2 bases respectively, with 15 bases between them. This CDR3 comprises 16 residues. CDR3 sequence reads: CASSLLEGAIPYEQYF. The DNA of the CDR3 is TGTGCCAGCAGTTTATTGGAGGGGGCGATTCCCTACGAGCAGTACTTC.

The chain carries TRBV7-2 and TRBJ2-5; 9 positions agree with TRBD1. The CDR3 extends over 13 amino acids. Germline CDR1 SGHTA, CDR2 FQGNSA. Germline trimming cut 7 bases from V and 4 bases from J; bases unmatched to any gene: 4. This CDR3 is CASNQGQGETQYF. CDR3 coding DNA: TGTGCCAGCAACCAGGGACAGGGAGAGACCCAGTACTTC.

This clonotype occurred a few times. The chain links TRBV28 to TRBJ2-4, with 10 bases that match TRBD2. The CDR3 has 15 residues. CDR1 is MDHEN, CDR2 SYDVKM, per germline. The junction had 4 bases not matched to a gene; V was cut back by 6 bases and J by 2 bases. DNA of the CDR3: TGTGCCAGCAGGGCTAGCGGGAGAACCAAAAACATTCAGTACTTC. Translating it yields CASRASGRTKNIQYF.

The gene calls are TRBV9 and TRBJ2-1; D call uncertain. Germline V gene sequence: CDR1 SGDLS, CDR2 YYNGEE. This CDR3 spans 14 amino acids. V lost 0 bases to trimming and J lost 5 bases, with 9 bases between them. CDR3 sequence: CASSVVGDHNEQFF. The CDR3 DNA reads as TGTGCCAGCAGCGTAGTCGGCGACCACAATGAGCAGTTCTTC. Full variable domain (rest looked up from reference TRBV9 and TRBJ2-1): DSGVTQTPKHLITATGQRVTLRCSPRSGDLSVYWYQQSLDQGLQFLIQYYNGEERAKGNILERFSAQQFPDLHSELNLSSLELGDSALYFCASSVVGDHNEQFFGPGTRLTVL.

The chain recombines TRBV12-3 or TRBV12-4 with TRBJ2-2; D tentatively reads TRBD1 or TRBD2 (5 bases each). CDR3 length equals 13 residues. The V end lost 3 bases, the J end lost 5 bases, and 7 bases lay between the germline ends. The CDR3 reads CASSFGTTGELFF. The CDR3 DNA reads TGTGCCAGCAGTTTTGGGACGACCGGGGAGCTGTTTTTT.

This clonotype was detected only a few times. CDR3 residues: CASSYSAIRFGYTF. The CDR3 nucleotides are TGTGCCAGCAGTTACTCGGCCATCCGCTTTGGCTACACCTTC. This chain connects TRBV6-2 or TRBV6-3 to TRBJ1-2, with D unresolved. V was cut by 0 bases and J by 7 bases, with 12 bases left in between. This CDR3 comprises 14 residues. Looked up from germline, CDR1 is MNHEY and CDR2 is SVGEGT.

In its sample, this clonotype was seen many times. This CDR3 is CASSDRQVTDTQYF. The CDR3 DNA reads TGTGCCAGCAGTGATAGACAGGTCACAGATACGCAGTATTTT. The chain has TRBV12-3 or TRBV12-4 and TRBJ2-3, with TRBD1 as a possible D gene (6 bases). With 5 bases removed from V and 2 bases from J, the gap between germline ends came to 11 bases. This CDR3 has 14 residues.

In DNA form, the CDR3 reads TGTGCCAGCATTCTCTCGGGTTACACTGAAGCTTTCTTT. This codes for CASILSGYTEAFF. The gene calls are TRBV6-5 and TRBJ1-1; D is ambiguous. Trimming took off 7 bases at V and 3 bases at J, with 12 bases between the two ends. This CDR3 has 13 residues. Germline-derived CDR1 and CDR2 are MNHEY and SVGAGI.

The genes are TRBV12-3 or TRBV12-4 and TRBJ2-1; 8 bases agree with TRBD2. This CDR3 has 16 amino acids. J gave up 5 bases and V 6 bases, and 12 bases lay outside the gene matches. CDR3 bases: TGTGCCAGCAGCTTGAGGGTGGGGACTAGGCACAATGAGCAGTTCTTC. Encoded protein: CASSLRVGTRHNEQFF.

This clonotype was counted a few times. A much larger clone lies one base from this, so it may be a read error. The chain couples TRBV6-2 or TRBV6-3 to TRBJ1-1, with TRBD1 identical over 9 bases. V dropped 4 bases and J dropped 0; count of bases not matched to a gene: 0. The CDR3 runs 14 residues. CDR1 and CDR2 (germline): MNHEY, SVGEGT. As DNA, the CDR3 is TGTGCCAGCAGTTGGACAGGGGTGAACACTGAAGCTTTCTTT. Translating gives CASSWTGVNTEAFF.

This clonotype was found a few times. This chain links TRBV20-1 with TRBJ2-3, with TRBD2 identical over 11 bases. The CDR3 spans 13 residues. V shed 3 bases, J shed 5 bases, and the junction held 1 base outside the gene matches. Germline-derived CDR1 and CDR2 are DFQATT and SNEGSKA (reference sequence). The CDR3 reads CSARTSGEDTQYF. The CDR3 DNA sequence: TGCAGTGCTAGGACTAGCGGGGAAGATACGCAGTATTTT.

This clonotype was seen at least ten times. This sequence joins TRBV5-6 and TRBJ2-7, with D perhaps TRBD1 or TRBD2 (5 bases each). Looked up from germline, CDR1 is SGHDT and CDR2 is YYEEEE. CDR3 size: 13 residues. V was shortened by 2 bases and J by 6 bases, with 12 bases between the two germline ends. CDR3 residues: CASSFNSGTEQYF. In nucleotides, the CDR3 is TGTGCCAGCAGCTTTAATTCGGGGACCGAGCAGTACTTC.

The genes are TRBV6-2 or TRBV6-3 and TRBJ2-7; a possible D gene is TRBD1 (8 bases). The V gene lost 5 bases and the J gene lost 2 bases, with 19 bases spanning the gap. The CDR3 is made up of 16 amino acids. Germline CDR1 MNHEY, CDR2 SVGEGT. This CDR3 reads CASSLPRQGRAYEQYF. CDR3 bases: TGTGCCAGCAGTCTTCCGCGACAGGGGAGGGCCTACGAGCAGTACTTC.

This chain uses TRBV12-3 or TRBV12-4 with TRBJ1-5, with 7 nucleotides matching TRBD1. J gave up 4 bases and V 6 bases, and 9 bases lay outside the gene matches. This CDR3 region has 15 residues. Here the CDR3 DNA reads TGTGCCAGCAGGCGGACAGGCCAAAGGAATCAGCCCCAGCATTTT. Residues: CASRRTGQRNQPQHF.

This clonotype has more than one count but fewer than ten. This chain links TRBV19 with TRBJ1-6; no definite D call. The CDR3 length is 14 residues. Per the germline V gene, CDR1 is LNHDA and CDR2 is SQIVND (reference sequence). The V end was cut by 3 bases, the J end by 5 bases, with 8 bases between. The CDR3 sequence: CASSIAQNNSPLHF. CDR3 coding DNA: TGTGCCAGTAGTATCGCACAGAATAATTCACCCCTCCACTTT.

This clonotype was picked up many times. This chain links TRBV19 with TRBJ2-1, with D unclear. This CDR3 region has 11 residues. CDR1 and CDR2 (germline): LNHDA, SQIVND (reference sequence). Trimming cost V 3 bases and J 10 bases, with 7 bases left between them. The CDR3 nucleotides read TGTGCCAGTAGTATCGGGCGCGAGCAGTTCTTC. Its translation is CASSIGREQFF.

This clonotype occurred many times. This chain connects TRBV4-3 to TRBJ2-5; 16 bases align to TRBD2. This CDR3 spans 18 amino acids. V lost 3 bases to trimming and J lost 4 bases; unmatched junction nucleotides: 8. Germline V gene sequence: CDR1 LGHNA, CDR2 YSLEER. The CDR3 is CASSQGLAGGASVETQYF. CDR3 in DNA: TGCGCCAGCAGCCAGGGACTAGCGGGGGGGGCGTCAGTAGAGACCCAGTACTTC.

This clonotype was detected a few times. The chain has TRBV20-1 and TRBJ2-7, with 10 bases aligning to TRBD2. Germline CDR1 DFQATT, CDR2 SNEGSKA (reference sequence). CDR3 length equals 14 residues. J gave up 4 bases and V 3 bases, and 6 bases lay outside the gene matches. The DNA for the CDR3 is TGCAGTGCTAGTGGACTAGCGGCAACATACGAGCAGTACTTC. This gives the protein CSASGLAATYEQYF.

This clonotype has ten or more counts. The chain uses TRBV7-9 and TRBJ1-4; 10 bases are a match to TRBD1. Germline lookup yields CDR1 SEHNR and CDR2 FQNEAQ (reference sequence). The CDR3 loop spans 15 amino acids. V lost 5 bases, J lost 8 bases, and 8 bases stayed unmatched. Here the CDR3 DNA reads TGTGCCAGCAGCCCGACCGGGACAGGGGTGGAAAAACTGTTTTTT. Its translation: CASSPTGTGVEKLFF.

This clonotype came up a few times. This rearrangement joins TRBV20-1 to TRBJ1-2; D not certain. Germline values: CDR1 DFQATT, CDR2 SNEGSKA (reference sequence). V shed 1 base and J shed 8 bases, with 8 bases lying between them. This CDR3 comprises 11 residues. DNA of the CDR3: TGCAGTGCTAGAGGGTCCGGGGGCTACACCTTC. It codes for CSARGSGGYTF.

This clonotype was seen a few times. The rearrangement uses TRBV5-1 and TRBJ1-1, with 8 bases that match TRBD1. The length of the CDR3 is 16 residues. V lost 5 bases and J lost 11; bases outside the gene matches: 20. Germline V gene lookup returns CDR1 SGHRS and CDR2 YFSETQ. The DNA for the CDR3 is TGCGCCAGCAGAAATACCGGGACAGGTGCTGCCGGCGAGGCTTTCTTT. Protein sequence: CASRNTGTGAAGEAFF.

The V and J genes are TRBV6-5 and TRBJ1-1; the D is unclear. The CDR3 is 14 residues long. Per germline, CDR1 MNHEY and CDR2 SVGAGI. Trimming cost V 3 bases and J 4 bases, with 12 bases left between them. CDR3 DNA sequence: TGTGCCAGCAGTTATGTTGGAGGGAGCACTGAAGCTTTCTTT. Translated, it gives CASSYVGGSTEAFF.

This chain uses TRBV7-6 with TRBJ2-7; 8 nucleotides match TRBD1. CDR3 length: 14 residues. In germline, CDR1 is SGHVS, CDR2 FNYEAQ. V dropped 5 bases and J dropped 6; count of bases not matched to a gene: 9. In DNA form, the CDR3 reads TGTGCCAGCAGCCCCCGCTGGACAGGGCTCGAGCAGTACTTC. It codes for CASSPRWTGLEQYF.

This clonotype was detected a few times. The CDR3 DNA is TGCAGCGTGGACACCCTAATGGGCGAGCAGTACTTC. This translates into CSVDTLMGEQYF. J is TRBJ2-7 and V is TRBV29-1; D is possibly TRBD1 (5 bases). Trimming removed 6 bases from V and 6 bases from J, with 15 bases in between. The CDR3 is 12 residues long. The germline CDR1 and CDR2 sequences are SQVTM and ANQGSEA.

The chain uses TRBV20-1 and TRBJ2-5, with 9 bases lining up with TRBD1. Unmatched junction bases numbered 6, after V lost 2 bases and J lost 5 bases. The CDR3 totals 14 residues. CDR1 and CDR2 (germline): DFQATT, SNEGSKA (reference sequence). The CDR3 nucleotides are TGCAGTGCTAGAAGACAGGGGGGAGGCGAGACCCAGTACTTC. Its protein product is CSARRQGGGETQYF.

In its sample, this clonotype was seen a few times. This chain's CDR3 is CASIEGGGETQYF. The CDR3 DNA reads as TGTGCCAGCATAGAAGGGGGCGGTGAGACCCAGTACTTC. The rearrangement joins TRBV28 to TRBJ2-5; 7 nucleotides match TRBD1. Germline loops: CDR1 MDHEN, CDR2 SYDVKM. V was pared by 7 bases and J by 5 bases, with 7 bases of the junction left unmatched. The length of the CDR3 is 13 residues.